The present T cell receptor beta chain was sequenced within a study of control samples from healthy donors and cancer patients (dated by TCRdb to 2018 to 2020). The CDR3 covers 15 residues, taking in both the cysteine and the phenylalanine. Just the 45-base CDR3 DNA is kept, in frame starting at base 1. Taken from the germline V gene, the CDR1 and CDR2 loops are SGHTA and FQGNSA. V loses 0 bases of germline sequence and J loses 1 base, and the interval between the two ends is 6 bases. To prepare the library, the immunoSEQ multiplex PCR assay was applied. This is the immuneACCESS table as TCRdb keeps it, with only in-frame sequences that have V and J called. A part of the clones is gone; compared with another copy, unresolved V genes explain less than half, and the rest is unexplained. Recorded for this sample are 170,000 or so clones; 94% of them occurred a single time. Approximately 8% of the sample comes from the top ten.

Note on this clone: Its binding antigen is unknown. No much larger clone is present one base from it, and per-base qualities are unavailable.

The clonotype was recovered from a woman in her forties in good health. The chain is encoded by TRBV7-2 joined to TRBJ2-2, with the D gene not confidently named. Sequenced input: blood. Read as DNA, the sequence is TGTGCCAGCAGCTTAGCCCGTGAGAACACCGGGGAGCTGTTTTTT. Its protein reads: CASSLARENTGELFF.